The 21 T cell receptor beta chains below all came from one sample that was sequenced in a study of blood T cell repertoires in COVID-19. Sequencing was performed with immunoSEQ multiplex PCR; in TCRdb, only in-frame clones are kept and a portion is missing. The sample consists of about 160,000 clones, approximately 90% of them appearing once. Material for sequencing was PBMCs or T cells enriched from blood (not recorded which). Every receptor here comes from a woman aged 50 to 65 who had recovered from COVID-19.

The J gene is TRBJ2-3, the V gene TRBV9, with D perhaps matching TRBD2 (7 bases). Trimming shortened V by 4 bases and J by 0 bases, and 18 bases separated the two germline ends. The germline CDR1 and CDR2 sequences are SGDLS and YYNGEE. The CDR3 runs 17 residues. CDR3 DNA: TGTGCCAGCAGCCCCAGGTTGGGGGGGCCTAGCACAGATACGCAGTATTTT. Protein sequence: CASSPRLGGPSTDTQYF.

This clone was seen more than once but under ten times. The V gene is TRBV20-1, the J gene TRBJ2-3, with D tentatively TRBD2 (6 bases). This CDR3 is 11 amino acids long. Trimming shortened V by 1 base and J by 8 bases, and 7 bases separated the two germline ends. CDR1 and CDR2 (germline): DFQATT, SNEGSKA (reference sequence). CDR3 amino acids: CSARGGVTQYF. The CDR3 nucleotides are TGCAGTGCTAGAGGGGGGGTTACGCAGTATTTT.

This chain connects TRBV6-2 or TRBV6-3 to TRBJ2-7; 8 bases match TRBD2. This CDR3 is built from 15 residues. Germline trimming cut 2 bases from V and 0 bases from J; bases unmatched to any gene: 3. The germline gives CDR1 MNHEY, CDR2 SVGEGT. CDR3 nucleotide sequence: TGTGCCAGCAGTTACCGCGGGACTAGCTCCTACGAGCAGTACTTC. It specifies CASSYRGTSSYEQYF.

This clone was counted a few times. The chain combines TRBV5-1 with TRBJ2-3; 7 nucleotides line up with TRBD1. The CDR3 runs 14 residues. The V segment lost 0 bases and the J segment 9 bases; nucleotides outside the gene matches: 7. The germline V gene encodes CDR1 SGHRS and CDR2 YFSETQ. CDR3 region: CASSLGQGQATQYF. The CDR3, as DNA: TGCGCCAGCAGCTTGGGACAGGGTCAGGCCACGCAGTATTTT.

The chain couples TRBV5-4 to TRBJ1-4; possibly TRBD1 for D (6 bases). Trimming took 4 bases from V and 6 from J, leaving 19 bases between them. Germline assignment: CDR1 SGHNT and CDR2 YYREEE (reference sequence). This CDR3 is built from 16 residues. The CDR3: CASSPGGASGDEKLFF. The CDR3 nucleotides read TGTGCCAGCAGCCCCGGGGGGGCGTCAGGCGATGAAAAACTGTTTTTT.

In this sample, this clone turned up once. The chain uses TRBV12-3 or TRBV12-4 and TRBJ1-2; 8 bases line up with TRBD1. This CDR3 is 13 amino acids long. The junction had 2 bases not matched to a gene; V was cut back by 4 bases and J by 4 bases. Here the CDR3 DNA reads TGTGCCAGCAGTTCTACAGGGGGCTATGGCTACACCTTC. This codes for CASSSTGGYGYTF.

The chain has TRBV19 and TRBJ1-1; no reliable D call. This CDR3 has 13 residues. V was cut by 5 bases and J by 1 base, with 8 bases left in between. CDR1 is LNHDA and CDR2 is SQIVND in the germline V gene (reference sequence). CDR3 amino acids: CASSWATNTEAFF. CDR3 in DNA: TGTGCCAGTAGTTGGGCTACGAACACTGAAGCTTTCTTT.

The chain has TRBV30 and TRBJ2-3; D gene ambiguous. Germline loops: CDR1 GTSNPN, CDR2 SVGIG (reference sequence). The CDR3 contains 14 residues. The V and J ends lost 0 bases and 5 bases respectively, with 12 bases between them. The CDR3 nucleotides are TGTGCCTGGAGTGTTCGGCTAGGAGTAGATACGCAGTATTTT. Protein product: CAWSVRLGVDTQYF.

In DNA, the CDR3 is TGTGCCAGTAGTTCCTGGACAGGGTCGGAGCAGTACTTC. Its protein is CASSSWTGSEQYF. The gene calls are TRBV19 and TRBJ2-7; 8 bases line up with TRBD1. Germline assignment: CDR1 LNHDA and CDR2 SQIVND (reference sequence). V lost 5 bases and J lost 7; bases outside the gene matches: 7. There are 13 residues in the CDR3.

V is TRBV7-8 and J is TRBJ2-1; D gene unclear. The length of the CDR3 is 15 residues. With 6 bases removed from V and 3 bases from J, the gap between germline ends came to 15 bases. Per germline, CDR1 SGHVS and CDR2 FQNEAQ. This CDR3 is CASSSFPQDYNEQFF. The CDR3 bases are TGTGCCAGCAGTTCTTTCCCACAAGACTACAATGAGCAGTTCTTC.

Here the CDR3 DNA reads TGTGCCAGCAGCCAAGGGACAGGGCCCACCGGGGAGCTGTTTTTT. Its protein product is CASSQGTGPTGELFF. The chain combines TRBV4-2 with TRBJ2-2; 8 bases agree with TRBD1. This CDR3 spans 15 amino acids. CDR1 LGHNA and CDR2 YNFKEQ come from the germline V gene. After removal of 1 base from V and 4 bases from J, the junction contained 2 bases not matched to a gene.

The CDR3 region has the DNA TGTGCCAGCAGCCATATCATACTGGATGGCTACACCTTC. This sequence encodes CASSHIILDGYTF. This sequence joins TRBV11-1 and TRBJ1-2; D gene unclear. Germline lookup yields CDR1 SGHAT and CDR2 FQDESV (reference sequence). The CDR3 contains 13 residues. Trimming took 5 bases from V and 6 from J, leaving 13 bases between them.

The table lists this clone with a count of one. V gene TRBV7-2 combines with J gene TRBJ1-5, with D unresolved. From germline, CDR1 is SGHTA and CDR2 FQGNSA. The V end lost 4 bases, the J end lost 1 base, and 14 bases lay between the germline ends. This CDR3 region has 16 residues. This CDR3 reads CASSSSSRESNQPQHF. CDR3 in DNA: TGTGCCAGCAGCTCTTCTTCGCGAGAAAGCAATCAGCCCCAGCATTTT.

The CDR3 DNA is TGTGCCAGCAGCCCAGGGTATAATTCACCCCTCCACTTT. Translation: CASSPGYNSPLHF. The chain carries TRBV5-5 and TRBJ1-6; a weak D match, TRBD1 (5 bases). V was cut by 4 bases and J by 4 bases, with 6 bases left in between. CDR1 and CDR2 from the germline V gene are SGHKS and YYEKEE (reference sequence). The CDR3 contains 13 residues.

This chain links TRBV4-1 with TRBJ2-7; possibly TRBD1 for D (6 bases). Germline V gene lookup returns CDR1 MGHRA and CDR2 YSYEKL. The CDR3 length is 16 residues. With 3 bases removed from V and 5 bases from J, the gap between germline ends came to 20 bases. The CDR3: CASSHLVSRGRNEQYF. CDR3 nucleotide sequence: TGCGCCAGCAGCCACCTCGTATCCAGGGGAAGAAACGAGCAGTACTTC.

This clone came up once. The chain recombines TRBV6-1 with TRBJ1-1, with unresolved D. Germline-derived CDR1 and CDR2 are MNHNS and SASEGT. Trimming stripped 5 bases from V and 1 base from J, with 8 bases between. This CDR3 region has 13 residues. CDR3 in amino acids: CASSLLANTEAFF. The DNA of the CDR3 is TGTGCCAGCAGTCTACTCGCGAACACTGAAGCTTTCTTT.

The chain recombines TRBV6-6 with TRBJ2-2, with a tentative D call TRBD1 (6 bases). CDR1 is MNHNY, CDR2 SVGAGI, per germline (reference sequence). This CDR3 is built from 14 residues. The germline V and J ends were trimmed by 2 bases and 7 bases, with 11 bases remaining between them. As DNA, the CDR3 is TGTGCCAGCAGTTACGGGCAGGGGAGCGGGGAGCTGTTTTTT. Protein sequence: CASSYGQGSGELFF.

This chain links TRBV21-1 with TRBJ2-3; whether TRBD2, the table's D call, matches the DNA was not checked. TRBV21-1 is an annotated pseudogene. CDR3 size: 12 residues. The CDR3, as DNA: TGTGCCAGCAGCAAAGTCATCCGGGGGCAGTATTTT. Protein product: CASSKVIRGQYF.

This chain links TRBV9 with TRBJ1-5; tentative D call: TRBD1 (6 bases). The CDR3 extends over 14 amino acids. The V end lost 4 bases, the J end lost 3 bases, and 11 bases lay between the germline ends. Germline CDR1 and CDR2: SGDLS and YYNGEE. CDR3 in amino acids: CASSYAGDNQPQHF. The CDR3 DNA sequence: TGTGCCAGCAGCTATGCAGGGGACAATCAGCCCCAGCATTTT. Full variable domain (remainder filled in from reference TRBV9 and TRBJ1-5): DSGVTQTPKHLITATGQRVTLRCSPRSGDLSVYWYQQSLDQGLQFLIQYYNGEERAKGNILERFSAQQFPDLHSELNLSSLELGDSALYFCASSYAGDNQPQHFGDGTRLSIL.

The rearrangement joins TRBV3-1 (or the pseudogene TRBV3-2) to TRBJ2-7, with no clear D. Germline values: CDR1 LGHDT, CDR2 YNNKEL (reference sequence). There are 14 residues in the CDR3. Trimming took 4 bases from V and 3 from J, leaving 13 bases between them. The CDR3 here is CASSRSVRIYEQYF. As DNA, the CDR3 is TGTGCCAGCAGCCGTTCGGTTAGAATCTACGAGCAGTACTTC.

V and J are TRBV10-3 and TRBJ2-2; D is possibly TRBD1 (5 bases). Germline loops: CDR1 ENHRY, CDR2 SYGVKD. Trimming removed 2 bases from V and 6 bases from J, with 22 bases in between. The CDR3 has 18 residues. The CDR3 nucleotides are TGTGCCATCAGTGAGGTCGGTCGTGGGCAGGGCGCCGCCGGGGAGCTGTTTTTT. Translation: CAISEVGRGQGAAGELFF.